This T cell receptor beta chain derives from a study of PD-1 blockade in classical Hodgkin lymphoma. Time point noted: cycle 4 day 1 (C4D1), after 5 to 7 weeks of nivolumab. Every patient was affected by relapse after autologous stem cell transplantation, while exposure to brentuximab vedotin was not uniform. Best responses included complete response and partial response; otherwise, the best response was progressive disease. Method: immunoSEQ multiplex PCR; TCRdb's copy keeps in-frame clones and lacks some. The sample yields 20,000 to 25,000 clones, over 70% seen once. The germline V gene has CDR1 MNHEY and CDR2 SVGAGI. The CDR3 extends over 16 amino acids. V shed 3 bases, J shed 3 bases, and the junction held 7 bases outside the gene matches.

This clonotype was sampled from a human donor with classical Hodgkin lymphoma. Sample: peripheral blood mononuclear cells (PBMCs), taken before the fourth cycle of nivolumab. J is TRBJ1-3 and V is TRBV6-5; 8 nucleotides align to TRBD1. CDR3 coding DNA: TGTGCCAGCAGTTATTCCCAGGGGGCGCATGGAAACACCATATATTTT. The encoded protein is CASSYSQGAHGNTIYF.